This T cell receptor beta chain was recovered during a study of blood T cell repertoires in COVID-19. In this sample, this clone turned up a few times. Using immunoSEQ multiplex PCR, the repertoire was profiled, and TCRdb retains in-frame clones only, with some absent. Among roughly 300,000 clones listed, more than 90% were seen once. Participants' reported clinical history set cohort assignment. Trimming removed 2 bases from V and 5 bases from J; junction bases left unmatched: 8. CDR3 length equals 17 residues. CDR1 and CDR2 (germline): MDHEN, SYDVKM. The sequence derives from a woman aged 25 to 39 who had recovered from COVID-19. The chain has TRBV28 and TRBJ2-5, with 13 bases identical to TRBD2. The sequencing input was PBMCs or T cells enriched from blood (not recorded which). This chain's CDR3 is CASSLRTSGSWGETQYF. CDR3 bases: TGTGCCAGCAGTTTAAGGACTAGCGGGAGCTGGGGGGAGACCCAGTACTTC. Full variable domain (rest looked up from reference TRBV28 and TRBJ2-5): DVKVTQSSRYLVKRTGEKVFLECVQDMDHENMFWYRQDPGLGLRLIYFSYDVKMKEKGDIPEGYSVSREKKERFSLILESASTNQTSMYLCASSLRTSGSWGETQYFGPGTRLLVL.